These 32 T cell receptor beta chains were all obtained from the same sample, sequenced in a study of T-cell memory formation after mild COVID-19. TCRdb re-called the 5' RACE reads through MiXCR, storing one row per CDR3 protein. The sample lists under 700,000 distinct CDR3 sequences; roughly 20% were seen once. Sequencing input: PBMCs or a T cell subset sorted from them (not recorded which). Receptors were obtained from an adult woman who had mild COVID-19 (a few samples of this study predate the infection). Cell type and time point are not known.

The chain couples TRBV5-1 to TRBJ2-1; D is possibly TRBD2 (6 bases). Germline values: CDR1 SGHRS, CDR2 YFSETQ. V was cut by 7 bases and J by 2 bases, with 10 bases left in between. This CDR3 has 13 residues. CDR3 sequence: CASGTVTYNEQFF. CDR3 bases: TGCGCCAGCGGGACTGTCACCTACAATGAGCAGTTCTTC.

V and J are TRBV3-1 and TRBJ2-7; the match to TRBD2 covers 14 bases. V lost 4 bases, J lost 5 bases, and 4 bases stayed unmatched. The CDR3 is made up of 15 amino acids. Germline lookup yields CDR1 LGHDT and CDR2 YNNKEL (reference sequence). CDR3 DNA: TGTGCCAGCAGCCTTAGGACTAGCGGGGGGAACGAGCAGTACTTC. Translated, it gives CASSLRTSGGNEQYF.

This clonotype was detected a few times. The chain employs TRBV13 and TRBJ2-1; D gene ambiguous. CDR1 and CDR2 (germline): PRHDT, FYEKMQ (reference sequence). V gave up 5 bases and J gave up 10 bases, with 12 bases separating them. The CDR3 covers 12 residues. CDR3 DNA sequence: TGTGCCAGCAGCGATCAGGTTGGGGAGCAGTTCTTC. Translated: CASSDQVGEQFF. The full variable domain, completed using reference TRBV13 and TRBJ2-1, is AAGVIQSPRHLIKEKRETATLKCYPIPRHDTVYWYQQGPGQDPQFLISFYEKMQSDKGSIPDRFSAQQFSDYHSELNMSSLELGDSALYFCASSDQVGEQFFGPGTRLTVL.

This clonotype was counted between two and nine times. The chain has TRBV6-6 and TRBJ2-7, with a weak D call TRBD2 (6 bases). V lost 0 bases to trimming and J lost 6 bases, with 24 bases between them. The germline V gene encodes CDR1 MNHNY and CDR2 SVGAGI (reference sequence). The CDR3 totals 18 residues. The CDR3 loop reads CASSYSTLLGPGVIEQYF. The CDR3 DNA sequence: TGTGCCAGCAGTTACTCAACCCTCCTTGGGCCGGGAGTAATCGAGCAGTACTTC.

In this sample, this clonotype turned up a few times. The genes are TRBV20-1 and TRBJ1-5; D might be TRBD1 (5 bases). The V gene lost 5 bases and the J gene lost 0 bases, with 11 bases spanning the gap. Germline V gene lookup returns CDR1 DFQATT and CDR2 SNEGSKA (reference sequence). The CDR3 totals 14 residues. CDR3 protein: CSAGTGHSNQPQHF. CDR3 DNA: TGCAGTGCTGGCACAGGCCATAGCAATCAGCCCCAGCATTTT.

This clonotype was seen only a few times. The chain combines TRBV7-2 with TRBJ2-5, with D uncertain. Trimming stripped 4 bases from V and 4 bases from J, with 16 bases between. This CDR3 spans 15 amino acids. CDR1 and CDR2 from the germline V gene are SGHTA and FQGNSA. The CDR3 DNA reads as TGTGCCAGCAGCTCCCAATATAGACCAGGAGAGACCCAGTACTTC. This gives the protein CASSSQYRPGETQYF.

A few counts support this clonotype. This sequence joins TRBV5-1 and TRBJ2-3, with D unresolved. The CDR3 runs 14 residues. The V end lost 5 bases, the J end lost 2 bases, and 12 bases lay between the germline ends. Looked up from germline, CDR1 is SGHRS and CDR2 is YFSETQ. The CDR3 coding sequence is TGCGCCAGCAGAACGGCCTGGATCACAGATACGCAGTATTTT. It encodes CASRTAWITDTQYF.

A few counts support this clonotype. The V call is TRBV3-1, the J call TRBJ1-2; no reliable D call. Germline-derived CDR1 and CDR2 are LGHDT and YNNKEL (reference sequence). Trimming took off 3 bases at V and 0 bases at J, with 5 bases between the two ends. The CDR3 has 13 residues. As DNA, the CDR3 is TGTGCCAGCAGCCACGGGACTAACTATGGCTACACCTTC. Protein sequence: CASSHGTNYGYTF.

In this sample, this clonotype turned up a few times. The V gene is TRBV12-3 or TRBV12-4, the J gene TRBJ1-5; D unresolved. This CDR3 comprises 14 residues. Trimming took off 5 bases at V and 3 bases at J, with 11 bases between the two ends. CDR3 DNA sequence: TGTGCCAGCAGTACGCATCGTGACAATCAGCCCCAGCATTTT. Its protein product is CASSTHRDNQPQHF.

The V gene is TRBV6-2 or TRBV6-3, the J gene TRBJ2-1, with D perhaps TRBD1 (6 bases). CDR3 length equals 16 residues. Trimming stripped 2 bases from V and 4 bases from J, with 15 bases between. From germline, CDR1 is MNHEY and CDR2 SVGEGT. The CDR3 region has the DNA TGTGCCAGCAGTTACCGGCCGCAGGGGACATACAATGAGCAGTTCTTC. This encodes CASSYRPQGTYNEQFF.

This chain uses TRBV7-9 with TRBJ1-2, with 7 bases lining up with TRBD1. J lost 3 bases, V lost 5 bases, and 12 bases had no gene match. Germline V CDR1 and CDR2: SEHNR, FQNEAQ (reference sequence). The CDR3 loop spans 16 amino acids. In nucleotides, the CDR3 is TGTGCCAGCAGCAAAAGCGCCCGACAGGGTTACTATGGCTACACCTTC. Protein: CASSKSARQGYYGYTF.

Only a few counts were recorded for this clonotype. The V call is TRBV3-1, the J call TRBJ2-2; 9 bases are shared with TRBD2. J lost 10 bases, V lost 4 bases, and 13 bases had no gene match. Germline V CDR1 and CDR2: LGHDT, YNNKEL (reference sequence). The CDR3 has 16 residues. The CDR3 spells CASSPRTSAGGEELFF. In DNA, the CDR3 is TGTGCCAGCAGCCCCCGGACTAGCGCCGGAGGGGAGGAGCTGTTTTTT.

There are a few counts of this clonotype. The CDR3 DNA is TGCAGTGCTAGAGGGGGACAGAACTACAATGAGCAGTTCTTC. This gives the protein CSARGGQNYNEQFF. J is TRBJ2-1 and V is TRBV20-1, with TRBD1 matching 7 bases. V lost 1 base, J lost 3 bases, and 3 bases stayed unmatched. The CDR3 loop spans 14 amino acids. Germline V CDR1 and CDR2: DFQATT, SNEGSKA (reference sequence).

This clonotype was recorded a few times. The V call is TRBV7-9, the J call TRBJ2-7; D remains unclear. CDR3 length: 16 residues. Germline CDR1 and CDR2: SEHNR and FQNEAQ (reference sequence). Trimming cost V 5 bases and J 1 base, with 18 bases left between them. The CDR3 here is CASSLLVRLTSYEQYF. DNA of the CDR3: TGTGCCAGCAGCCTCTTGGTGAGGTTAACTTCCTACGAGCAGTACTTC.

The gene calls are TRBV15 and TRBJ1-2; no firm D call. V was clipped by 3 bases and J by 4 bases, with 18 bases between them. The length of the CDR3 is 16 residues. Germline-derived CDR1 and CDR2 are LNHNV and YYDKDF (reference sequence). The CDR3 DNA reads as TGTGCCACCAGCAGCCTGACCTCAGCTCTCGGCTATGGCTACACCTTC. This encodes CATSSLTSALGYGYTF.

This clonotype was detected only a few times. This chain uses TRBV11-2 with TRBJ2-7; tentatively, D is TRBD1 (5 bases). Germline CDR1 and CDR2: SGHAT and FQNNGV. Trimming took off 6 bases at V and 3 bases at J, with 18 bases between the two ends. The CDR3 has 15 amino acids. The CDR3 is CASRASWGSGYEQYF. For the CDR3, the DNA is TGTGCCAGCAGAGCCTCATGGGGCAGTGGCTACGAGCAGTACTTC.

This chain links TRBV6-1 with TRBJ1-1; D ambiguous. The CDR3 sequence is 16 residues long. The germline CDR1 and CDR2 sequences are MNHNS and SASEGT. Trimming took 3 bases from V and 0 from J, leaving 14 bases between them. The CDR3 reads CASSDVFGNLNTEAFF. The CDR3 coding sequence is TGTGCCAGCAGTGACGTCTTTGGGAACTTGAACACTGAAGCTTTCTTT.

The table lists this clonotype with a few counts. V usage is TRBV7-6 and J usage is TRBJ2-3, with 11 bases matching TRBD2. Germline CDR1 is SGHVS and CDR2 is FNYEAQ. V trimming: 5 bases; J trimming: 0 bases; junction bases outside the gene matches: 10. The CDR3 is made up of 18 amino acids. The chain's CDR3 is CASSPLPRTSGSTDTQYF. The CDR3 region has the DNA TGTGCCAGCAGCCCCCTGCCCCGGACTAGCGGGAGCACAGATACGCAGTATTTT.

The V and J genes are TRBV4-3 and TRBJ2-1, with TRBD2 matching 11 bases. Germline loops: CDR1 LGHNA, CDR2 YSLEER. The CDR3 sequence is 16 residues long. V gave up 2 bases and J gave up 6 bases; unmatched junction bases: 6. Written as DNA, the CDR3 is TGCGCCAGCAGCCAACTTAGCGGGAGGGGTGGCAATGAGCAGTTCTTC. It translates to CASSQLSGRGGNEQFF.

The rearrangement joins TRBV24-1 to TRBJ1-5; 8 positions match TRBD1. With 3 bases clipped from V and 5 bases from J, the junction kept 5 bases outside the gene matches. The CDR3 length is 15 residues. Germline assignment: CDR1 KGHDR and CDR2 SFDVKD. DNA of the CDR3: TGTGCCACCAGTGATCCCGGGACAGGCCATCAGCCCCAGCATTTT. Translating it yields CATSDPGTGHQPQHF.

J is TRBJ2-7 and V is TRBV15; 8 bases fit TRBD1. This CDR3 has 15 residues. V shed 1 base and J 0 bases; nucleotides not matched to a gene: 2. Germline V gene sequence: CDR1 LNHNV, CDR2 YYDKDF (reference sequence). The CDR3 coding sequence is TGTGCCACCAGCAGAGGGACAGGGAGCTCCTACGAGCAGTACTTC. Its translation is CATSRGTGSSYEQYF.

This clonotype was counted a few times. The chain uses TRBV9 and TRBJ2-7; perhaps TRBD2 as D (5 bases). Germline values: CDR1 SGDLS, CDR2 YYNGEE. The CDR3 contains 16 residues. V was pared by 4 bases and J by 0 bases, with 17 bases between. CDR3 nucleotide sequence: TGTGCCAGCAGCCCTTTTGGCCCACGGGGCTCCTACGAGCAGTACTTC. This sequence encodes CASSPFGPRGSYEQYF.

This clonotype has only a few counts. The V and J genes are TRBV20-1 and TRBJ2-3; TRBD2 is a possible D gene (7 bases). There are 15 residues in the CDR3. Germline CDR1 DFQATT, CDR2 SNEGSKA (reference sequence). V lost 3 bases, J lost 0 bases, and 13 bases lay in between. The CDR3 here is CSASGGAGSTDTQYF. CDR3 in DNA: TGCAGTGCTAGTGGGGGGGCGGGGAGCACAGATACGCAGTATTTT.

This clonotype was picked up a small number of times. V gene TRBV7-3 combines with J gene TRBJ2-2, with a weak D call TRBD1 (6 bases). Germline CDR1 and CDR2: SGHTA and FQGTGA. The CDR3 contains 15 residues. V lost 4 bases and J lost 4, with 13 bases in between. For the CDR3, the DNA is TGTGCCAGCAGCTCGAGGCAGGGGACCACCGGGGAGCTGTTTTTT. Amino acids: CASSSRQGTTGELFF. Supplemented by reference TRBV7-3 and TRBJ2-2, the full variable domain reads GAGVSQTPSNKVTEKGKYVELRCDPISGHTALYWYRQSLGQGPEFLIYFQGTGAADDSGLPNDRFFAVRPEGSVSTLKIQRTERGDSAVYLCASSSRQGTTGELFFGEGSRLTVL.

A note on this clonotype: The junction departs from the called germline gene at one end, perhaps through a read error. The chain has TRBV12-3 or TRBV12-4 and TRBJ2-4, with D possibly matching TRBD2 (8 bases). The CDR3 covers 18 residues. CDR3 sequence: CARSLAGQTRLAKNIQYF. The DNA of the CDR3 is TGTGCCAGAAGTTTAGCGGGACAGACGAGACTAGCCAAAAACATTCAGTACTTC.

The chain is built from TRBV20-1 and TRBJ2-7; 10 bases fit TRBD2. The CDR3 runs 14 residues. Germline CDR1 and CDR2: DFQATT and SNEGSKA (reference sequence). Losses at the gene ends were 3 bases for V and 2 bases for J; bases not matched to a gene: 4. The CDR3 DNA follows: TGCAGTGCTAGGTCGCTAGCGGGGGCCTACGAGCAGTACTTC. Its protein product is CSARSLAGAYEQYF.

The sample holds a few counts of this clonotype. The chain joins TRBV20-1 to TRBJ2-7; D possibly corresponds to TRBD1 (6 bases). The V end was cut by 3 bases, the J end by 9 bases, with 15 bases between. The CDR3 sequence is 12 residues long. CDR1 is DFQATT and CDR2 is SNEGSKA in the germline V gene (reference sequence). The CDR3 here is CSARNLGTPQYF. For the CDR3, the DNA is TGCAGTGCTAGGAATCTCGGGACACCGCAGTACTTC.

This clonotype was counted at least ten times. The CDR3 sequence is CASSLVGNNEQFF. The CDR3 coding sequence is TGTGCCAGCAGCTTAGTTGGCAACAATGAGCAGTTCTTC. The chain combines TRBV7-9 with TRBJ2-1; D unresolved. V was cut by 1 base and J by 5 bases, with 6 bases left in between. The CDR3 is made up of 13 amino acids. Germline V gene data show CDR1 as SEHNR and CDR2 as FQNEAQ (reference sequence).

The V gene is TRBV7-8, the J gene TRBJ2-1; TRBD1 might be the D (6 bases). V shed 5 bases and J shed 11 bases, with 16 bases lying between them. The CDR3 totals 13 residues. Germline V CDR1 and CDR2: SGHVS, FQNEAQ. CDR3 loop: CASSTGQRDKQFF. Here the CDR3 DNA reads TGTGCCAGCAGCACCGGACAGCGCGACAAGCAGTTCTTC. The full variable domain, with the rest looked up from reference TRBV7-8 and TRBJ2-1, is GAGVSQSPRYKVAKRGQDVALRCDPISGHVSLFWYQQALGQGPEFLTYFQNEAQLDKSGLPSDRFFAERPEGSVSTLKIQRTQQEDSAVYLCASSTGQRDKQFFGPGTRLTVL.

The CDR3 DNA reads as TGTGCCAGCAGCTTAAGACAGGTTAATGAAAAACTGTTTTTT. This translates into CASSLRQVNEKLFF. The rearrangement links TRBV5-5 to TRBJ1-4, with a tentative D call TRBD1 (6 bases). The V gene's germline CDR1 is SGHKS and CDR2 YYEKEE (reference sequence). The V end was cut by 2 bases, the J end by 4 bases, with 9 bases between. This CDR3 is 14 amino acids long.

This clonotype was recorded a few times. The chain combines TRBV7-6 with TRBJ2-7; 8 positions agree with TRBD1. The V and J ends lost 4 bases and 2 bases, in that order; junction bases with no gene match: 7. Germline CDR1 is SGHVS and CDR2 is FNYEAQ. There are 15 residues in the CDR3. The CDR3 nucleotides read TGTGCCAGCAGCTCCGGACAGGGCCAGGCCTACGAGCAGTACTTC. Translated, it gives CASSSGQGQAYEQYF.

At least ten counts were recorded for this clonotype. V is TRBV7-2 and J is TRBJ1-4; 9 positions agree with TRBD1. CDR1 is SGHTA, CDR2 FQGNSA, per germline. V trimming: 4 bases; J trimming: 7 bases; junction bases outside the gene matches: 10. The CDR3 covers 16 residues. The CDR3 sequence is CASSSQQGARSEKLFF. Written as DNA, the CDR3 is TGTGCCAGCAGCTCGCAACAGGGGGCGCGCAGTGAAAAACTGTTTTTT. Full variable domain (missing parts from reference TRBV7-2 and TRBJ1-4): GAGVSQSPSNKVTEKGKDVELRCDPISGHTALYWYRQSLGQGLEFLIYFQGNSAPDKSGLPSDRFSAERTGGSVSTLTIQRTQQEDSAVYLCASSSQQGARSEKLFFGSGTQLSVL.